The rows below give T cell receptor beta chains drawn from one sample of a study of CD8 T cells in ankylosing spondylitis. TCRdb analysed the 5' RACE reads with MiXCR anew, one entry per CDR3 protein. The sample has about 450,000 distinct CDR3 sequences; 25% to 30% are singletons. Sequenced sample: blood, either unsorted or a sorted T cell fraction (not recorded which). The receptors derive from a male donor with ankylosing spondylitis. Each CDR3 is given with its conserved first and last residue.

j_call cdr3_length v_call cdr3_aa
TRBJ2-1 14 TRBV29-1 CSVEDRGGYNEQFF
TRBJ2-7 15 TRBV12-3/TRBV12-4 CASSSPWDRGYKQYF
TRBJ2-1 19 TRBV20-1 CSARAVGLAGWSSYNEQFF
TRBJ2-2 12 TRBV6-5 CASRGQTGELFF
TRBJ2-2 15 TRBV24-1 CATSDVDMNTGELFF
TRBJ2-7 14 TRBV3-1 CASSLSSGRIEQYF
TRBJ1-1 14 TRBV10-3 CAISEWSGNTEAFF
TRBJ1-6 14 TRBV7-9 CASSSQGSESPLHF
TRBJ2-3 15 TRBV20-1 CSARGHRGGTDTQYF
TRBJ2-2 15 TRBV5-6 CASSPGPANTGELFF
TRBJ2-3 13 TRBV15 CATSREITDTQYF
TRBJ2-1 15 TRBV11-1 CASSSGPSSYNEQFF
TRBJ1-1 16 TRBV5-1 CASRAGILGGGTEAFF
TRBJ2-7 18 TRBV7-2 CASSLAVLSSSSSYEQYF
TRBJ1-2 15 TRBV11-2 CASSPIDIANYGYTF
TRBJ2-1 18 TRBV6-2/TRBV6-3 CASSYSPPNRGLYNEQFF
TRBJ1-5 14 TRBV5-1 CASSWGEGDQPQHF
TRBJ2-1 15 TRBV20-1 CSARGFSREDHEQFF
TRBJ2-3 15 TRBV5-1 CASSEEDSSTDTQYF
TRBJ2-5 14 TRBV10-3 CATSPSRDGETQYF
TRBJ2-7 15 TRBV7-6 CASSPRAPNPYEQYF
TRBJ2-7 15 TRBV5-1 CASSLDIGGFYEQYF
TRBJ2-3 16 TRBV5-1 CASSPEGQGLTDTQYF
TRBJ1-2 15 TRBV5-1 CASSRGTIDPYGYTF
TRBJ2-5 16 TRBV5-1 CASSLATGGGQETQYF
TRBJ1-1 13 TRBV6-1 CASSAGRGTEAFF
TRBJ2-1 13 TRBV5-6 CASSLDRAEEQFF
TRBJ2-5 15 TRBV5-1 CASSLISGGPGTQYF
TRBJ1-2 14 TRBV7-2 CASSTDGGYYGYTF
TRBJ1-1 12 TRBV20-1 CSARQGPTEAFF
TRBJ2-2 13 TRBV3-1 CASSSGRTGELFF
TRBJ2-2 14 TRBV5-1 CASSLQATDGELFF
TRBJ1-1 16 TRBV20-1 CSAREPSGAVNTEAFF
TRBJ2-2 15 TRBV20-1 CSASTLAVKAGELFF
TRBJ1-1 15 TRBV11-2 CASSSQGQGVTEAFF
TRBJ2-5 15 TRBV7-8 CASSQTRATQETQYF
TRBJ2-1 16 TRBV5-1 CASSSSSGSSYNEQFF
TRBJ1-6 15 TRBV9 CASSVEGRWDSPLHF
TRBJ2-1 15 TRBV3-1 CASSQVAGLYNEQFF
TRBJ2-5 13 TRBV12-3/TRBV12-4 CASSRQYRETQYF
TRBJ2-1 15 TRBV21-1 CASSKGGGWGYEQFF
TRBJ1-6 13 TRBV12-3/TRBV12-4 CASSFFPGSPLHF
TRBJ1-1 13 TRBV27 CASSLTRDTEAFF
TRBJ1-5 12 TRBV12-3/TRBV12-4 CASSSTGTAQHF
TRBJ1-2 13 TRBV7-2 CASSPGSYYGYTF
TRBJ2-7 14 TRBV7-8 CASTLAGQFGEQYF
TRBJ1-1 12 TRBV20-1 CSASSGGFEAFF
TRBJ1-2 16 TRBV4-1 CASSQVPNRSLYGYTF
TRBJ1-1 14 TRBV5-1 CASSLKDRNTEAFF